The 26 T cell receptor beta chains below all came from one sample that was sequenced in a study of tumor-infiltrating lymphocytes in primary liver carcinoma. Germline DNA was also extracted, and blood RNA was taken from unsorted whole blood. Production of TCR beta cDNA used roughly 480 ng total RNA together with a constant-region primer. Library construction for TCR beta comprised three nested multiplex PCR rounds performed with slightly modified ARM-PCR. Two initial PCR rounds of ten to eleven cycles each paired TRBV1-TRBV30 forward primers with a C-beta reverse primer. TCRdb passed the multiplex PCR reads through MiXCR, listing each CDR3 protein once. The sample lists 320,000 or so distinct CDR3 sequences; 65% were seen once. The sample was peripheral blood. The receptors stem from a man aged 35-49 years with primary liver carcinoma and hepatitis B virus infection.

This clonotype was observed a handful of times. This likely comes from a read error, as the CDR3 has no conserved phenylalanine or tryptophan at its end. The rearrangement joins TRBV10-1 to TRBJ1-1, with D hard to call. Trimming left V 5 bases short and J 1 base short, with 8 bases between. The CDR3 totals 13 residues. The germline CDR1 and CDR2 sequences are WNHNN and SYGVQD (reference sequence). CDR3 protein: CASSTQPNTEAFL. Written as DNA, the CDR3 is TGCGCCAGCAGTACTCAGCCGAACACTGAAGCTTTCCTT.

In regard to this clonotype: Germline and junction disagree at one end, which may indicate a read error. The chain links TRBV5-4 to TRBJ1-2; D is ambiguous. The CDR3 spans 13 residues. Germline V gene lookup returns CDR1 SGHNT and CDR2 YYREEE (reference sequence). CDR3 nucleotide sequence: TGTGCCAACAGCCCGTTAGCTAACTATGGCTACACCTTC. Translation: CANSPLANYGYTF.

To note about this clonotype: A single base separates this from a much larger clone, so it may be a read error. The chain is built from TRBV6-1 and TRBJ2-7; D uncertain. CDR3 length: 12 residues. Germline CDR1 is MNHNS and CDR2 is SASEGT. In nucleotides, the CDR3 is TGTGGCAGCAGTGAACCTCTTGGGGAGCAGTACTTC. As protein: CGSSEPLGEQYF.

With regard to this clonotype: The junction does not match germline at one end; this may be a read error. The chain combines TRBV6-5 with TRBJ1-2, with 9 bases that match TRBD1. The CDR3 is 13 amino acids. Germline CDR1 MNHEY, CDR2 SVGAGI. CDR3 protein: CASSYPTGGGYIF. CDR3 bases: TGTGCCAGCAGTTACCCGACAGGGGGTGGCTACATCTTC.

For this clonotype: A much larger clone differs from this one at a single base, so this may be a read error. The CDR3 coding sequence is TGTGCCATCAGAACCGGGACAGGGGGCGATGGCTACACCTTC. This codes for CAIRTGTGGDGYTF. V is TRBV10-3 and J is TRBJ1-2, with 12 bases identical to TRBD1. V trimming: 6 bases; J trimming: 6 bases; junction bases outside the gene matches: 5. The CDR3 runs 14 residues. Germline CDR1 ENHRY, CDR2 SYGVKD.

The chain couples TRBV29-1 to TRBJ2-1; D gene ambiguous. V gave up 4 bases and J gave up 4 bases, with 14 bases separating them. The CDR3 has 14 residues. CDR1 is SQVTM, CDR2 ANQGSEA, per germline. CDR3 protein: CSVALGEAYNEQFF. The CDR3 region has the DNA TGCAGCGTTGCCCTCGGTGAAGCGTACAATGAGCAGTTCTTC.

The count of this clonotype is one. Its ends do not fully match the called genes, so a read error is possible. The genes are TRBV6-5 and TRBJ2-3; 8 bases match TRBD2. CDR3 length: 15 residues. Germline V gives CDR1 MNHEY, CDR2 SVGAGI. CDR3 sequence (DNA): TGTGTCAGCAGAAAGGCACCAGCGGGAGCAGATACGCAGTATTTT. This sequence encodes CVSRKAPAGADTQYF.

Concerning this clonotype: A read error may explain this, as a much larger clone is one base away. V gene TRBV6-2 or TRBV6-3 combines with J gene TRBJ2-1; maybe TRBD1 (5 bases). Germline CDR1 is MNHEY and CDR2 is SVGEGT. The CDR3 has 11 residues. Trimming took off 7 bases at V and 14 bases at J, with 15 bases between the two ends. CDR3 in amino acids: CASKQGTREFF. The CDR3 DNA reads TGTGCCAGCAAGCAGGGAACCCGCGAGTTCTTC.

This clonotype was detected once. A much larger clone lies a single base off, so this may be a read error. The rearrangement uses TRBV5-5 and TRBJ2-2; D uncertain. Trimming left V 1 base short and J 4 bases short, with 14 bases between. Germline lookup yields CDR1 SGHKS and CDR2 YYEKEE (reference sequence). CDR3 length: 16 residues. CDR3 amino acids: CASSLWNPSLTGELFF. DNA of the CDR3: TGTGCCAGCAGCTTGTGGAACCCGTCCCTCACCGGGGAGCTGTTTTTT.

The sample holds many counts of this clonotype. The V call is TRBV5-4, the J call TRBJ2-1, with D possibly being TRBD2 (7 bases). V gave up 4 bases and J gave up 7 bases, with 18 bases separating them. Germline CDR1 and CDR2: SGHNT and YYREEE (reference sequence). The CDR3 loop spans 15 amino acids. The CDR3 DNA is TGTGCCAGCAGCCTATGGGGGGGGCTCCAGAATGAGCAGTTCTTC. Residues: CASSLWGGLQNEQFF.

Of note for this clonotype: A clone one base away is much larger, so this may be a read error. This chain uses TRBV4-2 with TRBJ1-2, with unresolved D. CDR1 and CDR2 from the germline V gene are LGHNA and YNFKEQ. The CDR3 runs 13 residues. CDR3 region: CASSQDGSYDYTF. CDR3 nucleotide sequence: TGTGCCAGCAGCCAAGATGGCTCTTATGACTACACCTTC.

As concerns this clonotype: A much larger clone differs from this one at a single base, so this may be a read error. The chain recombines TRBV6-6 with TRBJ2-2; the D gene is possibly TRBD2 (6 bases). CDR1 and CDR2 from the germline V gene are MNHNY and SVGAGI (reference sequence). The CDR3 sequence is 14 residues long. Here the CDR3 DNA reads TGTGCCAGCAGCCAGACTAGTTCCACCGGGGAGCTGCTTTTT. Protein sequence: CASSQTSSTGELLF.

Note on this clonotype: A read error may account for a junction end that differs from germline. This rearrangement joins TRBV11-2 to TRBJ2-5, with unresolved D. Germline lookup yields CDR1 SGHAT and CDR2 FQNNGV. The CDR3 extends over 14 amino acids. The CDR3 sequence is CASSHGVSHETQCF. CDR3 DNA: TGTGCCAGCAGCCATGGAGTGTCCCATGAGACCCAGTGCTTC.

Regarding this clonotype: This CDR3 is missing its conserved last phenylalanine or tryptophan, likely due to a read error. The rearrangement uses TRBV7-9 and TRBJ1-2; D gene unclear. Trimming removed 3 bases at V and 2 bases at J, with 16 bases between. The CDR3 spans 16 residues. Germline V gene sequence: CDR1 SEHNR, CDR2 FQNEAQ (reference sequence). The CDR3 nucleotides are TGTGCCAGCAGCTTCTCCGCCGGTAGGACCAACTATGGCTACACCTTG. Its protein is CASSFSAGRTNYGYTL.

This clonotype was seen ten or more times. The chain is built from TRBV7-8 and TRBJ2-5; D possibly corresponds to TRBD2 (5 bases). The CDR3 totals 13 residues. Trimming removed 5 bases at V and 5 bases at J, with 12 bases between. CDR1 is SGHVS, CDR2 FQNEAQ, per germline. The CDR3 spells CASSVGVRETQYF. The CDR3 bases are TGTGCCAGCAGCGTCGGGGTCCGGGAGACCCAGTACTTC.

In its sample, this clonotype was seen a few times. The chain combines TRBV28 with TRBJ1-2; a weak D match, TRBD1 (5 bases). Germline V gives CDR1 MDHEN, CDR2 SYDVKM. The length of the CDR3 is 13 residues. The CDR3: CGAYVGGTYGYTF. The DNA of the CDR3 is TGTGGTGCCTACGTCGGGGGAACTTATGGCTACACCTTC.

A word on this clonotype: A much more abundant neighbour one base away suggests this may be a read error. The chain has TRBV6-1 and TRBJ1-2; D unresolved. Per germline, CDR1 MNHNS and CDR2 SASEGT. This CDR3 spans 11 amino acids. This CDR3 reads CTSSEVGFYTF. The CDR3 DNA sequence: TGTACCAGCAGTGAAGTGGGTTTCTACACCTTC.

CDR3 region: CASSLGLTADTQYF. The CDR3 coding sequence is TGTGCCAGCAGTTTGGGCCTGACAGCAGATACGCAGTATTTT. V is TRBV12-3 or TRBV12-4 and J is TRBJ2-3; D is perhaps TRBD1 (5 bases). The CDR3 spans 14 residues. Between the trimmed V and J ends, which lost 3 bases and 4 bases, there was a span of 11 bases.

Concerning this clonotype itself: A read error may be the cause here, since a much bigger clone is one base away. The rearrangement joins TRBV6-5 to TRBJ1-5, with 7 bases that match TRBD2. The tail of the sequence fits TRBJ2-3 better, so the J call may be wrong. Germline V gene sequence: CDR1 MNHEY, CDR2 SVGAGI. CDR3 length: 14 amino acids. The CDR3 sequence: CASSGGEGNQPQYF. The CDR3 nucleotides are TGTGCCAGCAGTGGGGGGGAAGGGAATCAGCCCCAGTATTTT.

This chain links TRBV11-2 with TRBJ2-5; perhaps TRBD2 as D (6 bases). From germline, CDR1 is SGHAT and CDR2 FQNNGV. Trimming removed 7 bases from V and 4 bases from J, with 10 bases in between. The CDR3 loop spans 12 amino acids. CDR3 coding DNA: TGTGCCAGCAATTCCGGGGGAGAGACCCAGTACTTC. Protein product: CASNSGGETQYF. Full variable domain (missing parts from reference TRBV11-2 and TRBJ2-5): EAGVAQSPRYKIIEKRQSVAFWCNPISGHATLYWYQQILGQGPKLLIQFQNNGVVDDSQLPKDRFSAERLKGVDSTLKIQPAKLEDSAVYLCASNSGGETQYFGPGTRLLVL.

The rearrangement links TRBV5-1 to TRBJ2-5; 11 bases line up with TRBD1. The trim removed 4 bases at V and 4 bases at J, leaving 9 bases unmatched. This CDR3 spans 16 amino acids. Germline V gene lookup returns CDR1 SGHRS and CDR2 YFSETQ. The CDR3 DNA reads as TGCGCCAGCAGCCCACCGGGACAGGGGGTAGGAGAGACCCAGTACTTC. Its protein product is CASSPPGQGVGETQYF.

This clonotype was detected only a few times. CDR3 sequence: CAWSASPLKEAFF. In nucleotides, the CDR3 is TGTGCCTGGAGTGCCTCCCCCCTCAAGGAAGCTTTCTTT. This rearrangement joins TRBV30 to TRBJ1-1; no clear D gene. Trimming cost V 1 base and J 8 bases, with 14 bases left between them. CDR1 and CDR2 (germline): GTSNPN, SVGIG (reference sequence). CDR3 size: 13 residues.

To note about this clonotype: The conserved phenylalanine or tryptophan is not found at the CDR3 terminus, so this likely reflects a read error. The chain links TRBV6-5 to TRBJ1-2, with D maybe TRBD1 (5 bases). CDR1 is MNHEY and CDR2 is SVGAGI in the germline V gene. The V end lost 6 bases, the J end lost 4 bases, and 15 bases lay between the germline ends. The CDR3 totals 14 residues. The DNA for the CDR3 is TGTGCCAGCAGCCAACGGCAGGGTGGCTATGGCTACACCTTA. This encodes CASSQRQGGYGYTL.

The DNA for the CDR3 is TGTGCCAGCAGTCCGACGGGACTAGCGGGATATGGCACGCAGTATTTT. This codes for CASSPTGLAGYGTQYF. V gene TRBV28 combines with J gene TRBJ2-3; 13 bases map to TRBD2. Germline V gene lookup returns CDR1 MDHEN and CDR2 SYDVKM. J lost 9 bases, V lost 5 bases, and 11 bases had no gene match. The CDR3 is made up of 16 amino acids.

Ten or more counts support this clonotype. CDR3 amino acids: CSVDLAGGTDTQYF. CDR3 bases: TGCAGCGTTGATCTAGCGGGTGGCACAGATACGCAGTATTTT. This rearrangement joins TRBV29-1 to TRBJ2-3; TRBD2 matches 8 bases. The germline CDR1 and CDR2 sequences are SQVTM and ANQGSEA. V dropped 3 bases and J dropped 1; count of bases not matched to a gene: 3. The CDR3 consists of 14 residues.

The chain links TRBV5-1 to TRBJ2-7; no definite D call. CDR3 length: 14 amino acids. V was pared by 4 bases and J by 0 bases, with 11 bases between. CDR1 SGHRS and CDR2 YFSETQ come from the germline V gene. The CDR3 loop reads CASSPLTASYEQYF. CDR3 bases: TGCGCCAGCAGCCCGTTGACGGCCTCCTACGAGCAGTACTTC.